The 2 T cell receptor beta chains below were found in one sample sequenced in a study of shared clonotypes between healthy human individuals. Profiling relied on immunoSEQ multiplex PCR, and the TCRdb table lists in-frame clones only, not all of them. The sample records about 1.5 million clones, roughly 98% being singletons. The specimen sequenced was naive CD4+ T cells sorted from blood. Stated subset: CD45RA+ positively selected. All receptors come from a man younger than 40 in good health.

The chain has TRBV18 and TRBJ1-5, with no clear D. Looked up from germline, CDR1 is KGHSH and CDR2 is LQKENI. The length of the CDR3 is 13 residues. V shed 2 bases and J shed 2 bases, with 4 bases lying between them. The CDR3 DNA reads as TGTGCCAGCTCACCAGCGGGCAATCAGCCCCAGCATTTT. Its protein is CASSPAGNQPQHF.

This chain connects TRBV4-1 to TRBJ2-2, with no clear D. V gave up 1 base and J gave up 3 bases, with 12 bases separating them. The CDR3 consists of 16 residues. Germline V lookup: CDR1 MGHRA, CDR2 YSYEKL. CDR3 sequence: CASSQVWQADTGELFF. The DNA of the CDR3 is TGCGCCAGCAGCCAAGTTTGGCAAGCAGACACCGGGGAGCTGTTTTTT.